Shown below are 13 T cell receptor beta chains from a single sample sequenced in a study of cytomegalovirus exposure and HLA in healthy donors. In the PCR, 60 Vbeta and 13 Jbeta primers were used. Sequencing was performed with immunoSEQ multiplex PCR; in TCRdb, only in-frame clones are kept and a portion is missing. The sample holds 100,000 to 150,000 clones, over 15% seen once. The specimen was PBMCs. Receptors originate from a female donor in good health and CMV-seropositive.

The chain carries TRBV7-3 and TRBJ1-1; 7 nucleotides align to TRBD1. Trimming at V came to 5 bases and at J to 0 bases, leaving 12 bases not matched to a gene. Germline V gene lookup returns CDR1 SGHTA and CDR2 FQGTGA. This CDR3 has 17 residues. In nucleotides, the CDR3 is TGTGCCAGCAGCCCCAACCCCCGACAGGGCCTGAACACTGAAGCTTTCTTT. Its translation is CASSPNPRQGLNTEAFF.

This clone appeared a few times. The chain links TRBV6-1 to TRBJ2-2; D might be TRBD2 (6 bases). This CDR3 comprises 13 residues. The V and J ends lost 10 bases and 4 bases respectively, with 13 bases between them. CDR1 and CDR2 from the germline V gene are MNHNS and SASEGT. CDR3 region: CATRRARTGELFF. As DNA, the CDR3 is TGTGCCACCCGGAGGGCCCGCACCGGGGAGCTGTTTTTT.

This clone was observed a few times. V is TRBV4-3 and J is TRBJ2-7; 7 bases are a match to TRBD1. Trimming removed 3 bases from V and 0 bases from J; junction bases left unmatched: 2. The CDR3 covers 14 residues. CDR1 is LGHNA and CDR2 is YSLEER in the germline V gene. In DNA form, the CDR3 reads TGCGCCAGCAGCCAGGACAGGAGCTCCTACGAGCAGTACTTC. Its protein is CASSQDRSSYEQYF.

The chain combines TRBV4-3 with TRBJ2-1, with 9 bases identical to TRBD2. The trim removed 1 base at V and 0 bases at J, leaving 10 bases unmatched. The V gene's germline CDR1 is LGHNA and CDR2 YSLEER. CDR3 length equals 19 residues. CDR3 DNA sequence: TGCGCCAGCAGCCAAGTGTTTATTAGCGGGGGCTTCTCCTACAATGAGCAGTTCTTC. Its translation is CASSQVFISGGFSYNEQFF.

J is TRBJ1-2 and V is TRBV4-2, with D possibly TRBD1 on 6 matching bases. From germline, CDR1 is LGHNA and CDR2 YNFKEQ. V was trimmed by 1 base and J by 5 bases, leaving 17 bases between them. The CDR3 runs 16 residues. Written as DNA, the CDR3 is TGTGCCAGCAGCCAAGTTGGGACACCAGAGGATTATGGCTACACCTTC. Protein: CASSQVGTPEDYGYTF.

This clone has more than one count but fewer than ten. V and J are TRBV6-5 and TRBJ2-2; D call uncertain. This CDR3 region has 14 residues. The V end was cut by 2 bases, the J end by 1 base, with 5 bases between. Looked up from germline, CDR1 is MNHEY and CDR2 is SVGAGI. The CDR3 protein is CASSYILNTGELFF. The CDR3 coding sequence is TGTGCCAGCAGTTACATCTTGAACACCGGGGAGCTGTTTTTT.

This clone was recorded only once. V and J are TRBV7-9 and TRBJ2-1, with a tentative D call TRBD1 (5 bases). The CDR3 is made up of 16 amino acids. Trimming stripped 0 bases from V and 4 bases from J, with 13 bases between. Germline V gives CDR1 SEHNR, CDR2 FQNEAQ (reference sequence). The CDR3 DNA follows: TGTGCCAGCAGCTTAGCGGCAGGGCAACCATACAATGAGCAGTTCTTC. Amino acid sequence: CASSLAAGQPYNEQFF.

The chain uses TRBV5-7 and TRBJ1-5; the D gene is possibly TRBD1 (6 bases). TRBV5-7 is treated as an ORF (open reading frame) with a function not yet certain. Trimming cost V 0 bases and J 5 bases, with 18 bases left between them. CDR3 length: 17 amino acids. CDR3 sequence: CASSLVAGGLGDQPQHF. The CDR3 nucleotides read TGTGCCAGCAGCTTGGTAGCGGGGGGCCTAGGCGATCAGCCCCAGCATTTT.

This chain uses TRBV7-9 with TRBJ1-2; D not resolved. V lost 4 bases, J lost 6 bases, and 9 bases lay in between. Germline CDR1 reads SEHNR; CDR2 reads FQNEAQ (reference sequence). The CDR3 spans 12 residues. The CDR3 DNA follows: TGTGCCAGCAGCTCCAACAAAAATGGCTACACCTTC. It codes for CASSSNKNGYTF.

This clone has more than one count but fewer than ten. The chain has TRBV10-2 and TRBJ1-4; D gene unclear. This CDR3 is built from 12 residues. Germline V gene lookup returns CDR1 WSHSY and CDR2 SAAADI. Trimming shortened V by 3 bases and J by 6 bases, and 5 bases separated the two germline ends. DNA for the CDR3: TGCGCCAGCAGTGAAGTAGATGAAAAACTGTTTTTT. It specifies CASSEVDEKLFF.

This clone was picked up a small number of times. The CDR3 bases are TGTGCCAGCAGCCAAGTAGAATACTTCCGTGGCTACACCTTC. It yields the protein CASSQVEYFRGYTF. The J gene is TRBJ1-2, the V gene TRBV4-2; D uncertain. In germline, CDR1 is LGHNA, CDR2 YNFKEQ. Trimming left V 1 base short and J 7 bases short, with 13 bases between. The CDR3 sequence is 14 residues long.

The rearrangement links TRBV7-9 to TRBJ2-7; a weak D match, TRBD1 (5 bases). The CDR3 length is 13 residues. V was shortened by 5 bases and J by 2 bases, with 10 bases between the two germline ends. In germline, CDR1 is SEHNR, CDR2 FQNEAQ (reference sequence). The CDR3 spells CASSPRQTYEQYF. The CDR3 coding sequence is TGTGCCAGCAGCCCCCGACAGACCTACGAGCAGTACTTC.

The V call is TRBV5-1, the J call TRBJ1-5; D gene ambiguous. V dropped 4 bases and J dropped 6 bases, with 11 bases sitting between them. The germline CDR1 and CDR2 sequences are SGHRS and YFSETQ. The CDR3 sequence is 13 residues long. In nucleotides, the CDR3 is TGCGCCAGCAGCGGAGGGTCGGGTCAGCCCCAGCATTTT. This translates into CASSGGSGQPQHF.